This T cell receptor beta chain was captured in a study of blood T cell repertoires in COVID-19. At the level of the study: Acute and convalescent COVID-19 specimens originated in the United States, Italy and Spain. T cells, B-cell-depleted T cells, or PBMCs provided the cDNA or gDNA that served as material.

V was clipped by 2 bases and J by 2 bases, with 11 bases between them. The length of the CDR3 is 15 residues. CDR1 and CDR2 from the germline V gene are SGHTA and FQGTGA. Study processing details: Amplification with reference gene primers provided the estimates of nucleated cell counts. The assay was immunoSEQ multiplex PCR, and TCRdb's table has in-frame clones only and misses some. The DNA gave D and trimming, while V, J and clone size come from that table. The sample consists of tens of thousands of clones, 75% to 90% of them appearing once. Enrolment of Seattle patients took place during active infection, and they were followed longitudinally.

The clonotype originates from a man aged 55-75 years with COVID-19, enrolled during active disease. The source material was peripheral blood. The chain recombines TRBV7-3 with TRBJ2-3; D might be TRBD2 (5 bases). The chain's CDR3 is CASSLGGGLTDTQYF. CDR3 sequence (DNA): TGTGCCAGCAGCTTAGGAGGCGGACTCACAGATACGCAGTATTTT. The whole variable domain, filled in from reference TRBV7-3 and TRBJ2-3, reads GAGVSQTPSNKVTEKGKYVELRCDPISGHTALYWYRQSLGQGPEFLIYFQGTGAADDSGLPNDRFFAVRPEGSVSTLKIQRTERGDSAVYLCASSLGGGLTDTQYFGPGTRLTVL.